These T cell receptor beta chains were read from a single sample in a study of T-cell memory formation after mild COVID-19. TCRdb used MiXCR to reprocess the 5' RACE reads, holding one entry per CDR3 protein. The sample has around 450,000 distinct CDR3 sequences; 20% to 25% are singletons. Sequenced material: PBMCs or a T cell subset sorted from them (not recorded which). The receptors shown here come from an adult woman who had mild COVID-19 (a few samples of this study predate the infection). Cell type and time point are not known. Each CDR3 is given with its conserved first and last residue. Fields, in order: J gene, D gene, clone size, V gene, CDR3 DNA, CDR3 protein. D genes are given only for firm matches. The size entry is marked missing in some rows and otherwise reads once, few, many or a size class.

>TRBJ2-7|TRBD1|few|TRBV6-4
TGTGCCAGCAGCCCGGACAGGGCCGGCCACGAGCAGTACTTC
CASSPDRAGHEQYF
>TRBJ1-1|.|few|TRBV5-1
TGCGCCAGCACCCCGGGCGAGCCGAACACTGAAGCTTTCTTT
CASTPGEPNTEAFF
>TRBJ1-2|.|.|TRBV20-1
TGCAGTGCTAGCACCTCCCTAAACTATGGCTACACCTTC
CSASTSLNYGYTF
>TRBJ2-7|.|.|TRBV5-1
TGCGCCAGCAGCTTGCGCGAGCACTACGAGCAGTACTTC
CASSLREHYEQYF
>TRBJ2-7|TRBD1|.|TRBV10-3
TGTGCCATCAGTGATCGGACAGGGAACTCCAACGAGCAGTACTTC
CAISDRTGNSNEQYF
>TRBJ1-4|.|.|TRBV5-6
TGTGCCAGCAACCGTCCGGACTCTAATGAAAAACTGTTTTTT
CASNRPDSNEKLFF
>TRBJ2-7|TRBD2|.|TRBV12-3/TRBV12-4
TGTGCCAGCAGTACAGCGGGAGGCACCTACGAGCAGTACTTC
CASSTAGGTYEQYF
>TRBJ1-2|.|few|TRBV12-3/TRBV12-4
TGTGCCAGCAGCCTGGATGTGTACTATGGCTACACCTTC
CASSLDVYYGYTF
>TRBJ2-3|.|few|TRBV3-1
TGTGCCAGCAGCGACCGGGACCTAAGGGGTACGCAGTATTTT
CASSDRDLRGTQYF
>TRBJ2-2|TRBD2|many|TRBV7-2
TGTGCCTGTGGAAAGGCGGGAGGGGGTAACACCGGGGAGCTGTTTTTT
CACGKAGGGNTGELFF
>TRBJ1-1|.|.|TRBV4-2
TGTGCCAGCAGTCTAAGGTCTGAAGCTTTCTTT
CASSLRSEAFF
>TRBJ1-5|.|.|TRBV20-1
TGCAGTGCCTCACCCAAAGGGTCTGGGAATCAGCCCCAGCATTTT
CSASPKGSGNQPQHF
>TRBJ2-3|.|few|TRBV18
TGTGCCAGCTCACCACCGGAGCATACGCAGTATTTT
CASSPPEHTQYF
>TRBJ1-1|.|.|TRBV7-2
TGTGCCAGCAGCCCCCGGTGGAACACTGAAGCTTTCTTT
CASSPRWNTEAFF
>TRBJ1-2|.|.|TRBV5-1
TGCGCCAGCCTCGAAAACAGGGCTCTCTATGGCTACACCTTC
CASLENRALYGYTF
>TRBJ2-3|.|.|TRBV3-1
TGTGCCAGCAGCCAAAGGGGGGGCGGAGGAGATACGCGGTATTTT
CASSQRGGGGDTRYF
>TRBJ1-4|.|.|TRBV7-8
TGTGCCAGCAGCCACGTAGGCGGAGCCTCAACTAATGAAAAACTGTTTTTT
CASSHVGGASTNEKLFF
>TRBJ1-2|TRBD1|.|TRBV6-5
TGTGCCAGCAGTTACTTGACAGGGGGCAACTATGGCTACACCTTC
CASSYLTGGNYGYTF
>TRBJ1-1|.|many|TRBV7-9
TGTGCCAGCAGCTTAATGGGGAGCAACACTGAAGCTTTCTTT
CASSLMGSNTEAFF
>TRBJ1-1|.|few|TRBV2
TGTGCCAGCAGTGACGTTGAAGCTTTCTTT
CASSDVEAFF
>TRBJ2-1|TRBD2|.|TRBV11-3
TGTGCCAGCAGCTCCGTAGCGGGATTTATGTATGAGCAGTTCTTC
CASSSVAGFMYEQFF